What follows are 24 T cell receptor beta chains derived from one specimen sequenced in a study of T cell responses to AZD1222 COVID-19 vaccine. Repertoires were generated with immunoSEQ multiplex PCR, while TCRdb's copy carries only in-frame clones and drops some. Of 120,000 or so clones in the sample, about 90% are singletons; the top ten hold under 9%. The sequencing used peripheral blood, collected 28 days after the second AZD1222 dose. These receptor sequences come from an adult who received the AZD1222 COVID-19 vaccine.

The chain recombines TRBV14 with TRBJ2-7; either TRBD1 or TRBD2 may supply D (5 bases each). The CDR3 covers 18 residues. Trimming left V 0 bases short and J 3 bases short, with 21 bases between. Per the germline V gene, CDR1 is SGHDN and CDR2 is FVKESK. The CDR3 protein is CASSQEGIGGRHIYEQYF. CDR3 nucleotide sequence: TGTGCCAGCAGCCAAGAGGGTATTGGGGGTCGACACATCTACGAGCAGTACTTC.

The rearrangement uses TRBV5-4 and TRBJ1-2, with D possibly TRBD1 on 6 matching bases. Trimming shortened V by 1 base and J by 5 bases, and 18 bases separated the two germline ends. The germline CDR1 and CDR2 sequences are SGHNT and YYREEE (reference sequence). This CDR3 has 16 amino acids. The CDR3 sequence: CASSLRRGGGWYGYTF. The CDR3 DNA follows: TGTGCCAGCAGCTTGAGAAGAGGGGGGGGTTGGTATGGCTACACCTTC.

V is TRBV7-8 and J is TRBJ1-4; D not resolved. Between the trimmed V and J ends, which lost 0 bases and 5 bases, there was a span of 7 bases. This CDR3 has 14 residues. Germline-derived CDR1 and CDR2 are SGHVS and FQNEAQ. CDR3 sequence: CASSLAQRNEKLFF. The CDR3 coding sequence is TGTGCCAGCAGCTTAGCTCAAAGAAATGAAAAACTGTTTTTT. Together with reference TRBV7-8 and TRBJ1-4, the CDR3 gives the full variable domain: GAGVSQSPRYKVAKRGQDVALRCDPISGHVSLFWYQQALGQGPEFLTYFQNEAQLDKSGLPSDRFFAERPEGSVSTLKIQRTQQEDSAVYLCASSLAQRNEKLFFGSGTQLSVL.

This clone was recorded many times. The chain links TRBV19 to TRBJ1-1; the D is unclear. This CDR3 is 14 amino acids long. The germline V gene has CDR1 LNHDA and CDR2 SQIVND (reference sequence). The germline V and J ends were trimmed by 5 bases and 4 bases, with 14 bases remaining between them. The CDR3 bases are TGTGCCAGTAGTTTGGGGATGAAGGGCACTGAAGCTTTCTTT. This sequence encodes CASSLGMKGTEAFF.

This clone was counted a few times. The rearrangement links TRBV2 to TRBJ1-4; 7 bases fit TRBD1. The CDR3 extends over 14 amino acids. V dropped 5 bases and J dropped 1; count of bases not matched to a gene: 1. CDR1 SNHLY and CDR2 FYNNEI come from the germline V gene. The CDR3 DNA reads TGTGCCAGCAGTTACAGGGGAACTAATGAAAAACTGTTTTTT. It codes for CASSYRGTNEKLFF. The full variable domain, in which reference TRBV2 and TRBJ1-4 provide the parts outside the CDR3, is EPEVTQTPSHQVTQMGQEVILRCVPISNHLYFYWYRQILGQKVEFLVSFYNNEISEKSEIFDDQFSVERPDGSNFTLKIRSTKLEDSAMYFCASSYRGTNEKLFFGSGTQLSVL.

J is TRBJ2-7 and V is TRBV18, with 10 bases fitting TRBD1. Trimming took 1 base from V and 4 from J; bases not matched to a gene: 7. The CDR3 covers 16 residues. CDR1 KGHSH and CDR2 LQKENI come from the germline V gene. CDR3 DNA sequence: TGTGCCAGCTCACCACTAATTGCGGGACAGGGGTACGAGCAGTACTTC. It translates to CASSPLIAGQGYEQYF.

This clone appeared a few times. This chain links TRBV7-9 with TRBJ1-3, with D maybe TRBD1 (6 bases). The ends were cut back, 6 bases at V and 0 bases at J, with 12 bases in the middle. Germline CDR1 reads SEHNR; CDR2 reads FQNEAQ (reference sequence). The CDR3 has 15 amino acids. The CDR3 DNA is TGTGCCAGCAGTGAGGGCAGGGGCTCTGGAAACACCATATATTTT. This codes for CASSEGRGSGNTIYF.

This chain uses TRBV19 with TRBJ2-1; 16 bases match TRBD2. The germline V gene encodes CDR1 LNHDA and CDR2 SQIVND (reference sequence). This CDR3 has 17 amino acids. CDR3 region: CATVGTSGGAFYNEQFF. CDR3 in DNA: TGTGCTACAGTGGGGACTAGCGGGGGGGCCTTCTACAATGAGCAGTTCTTC.

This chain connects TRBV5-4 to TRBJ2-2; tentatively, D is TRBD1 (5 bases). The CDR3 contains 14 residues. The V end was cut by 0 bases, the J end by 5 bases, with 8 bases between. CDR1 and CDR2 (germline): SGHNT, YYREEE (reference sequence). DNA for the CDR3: TGTGCCAGCAGCTTGGCCAAGGGGACCGGGGAGCTGTTTTTT. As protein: CASSLAKGTGELFF. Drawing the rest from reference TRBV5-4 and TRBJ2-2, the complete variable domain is ETGVTQSPTHLIKTRGQQVTLRCSSQSGHNTVSWYQQALGQGPQFIFQYYREEENGRGNFPPRFSGLQFPNYSSELNVNALELDDSALYLCASSLAKGTGELFFGEGSRLTVL.

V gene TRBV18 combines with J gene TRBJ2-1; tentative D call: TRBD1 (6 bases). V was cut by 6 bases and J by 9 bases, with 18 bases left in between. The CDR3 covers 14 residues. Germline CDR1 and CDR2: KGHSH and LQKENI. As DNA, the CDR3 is TGTGCCAGCTCGACCTCAACAGGGATCAGTGAGCAGTTCTTC. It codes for CASSTSTGISEQFF.

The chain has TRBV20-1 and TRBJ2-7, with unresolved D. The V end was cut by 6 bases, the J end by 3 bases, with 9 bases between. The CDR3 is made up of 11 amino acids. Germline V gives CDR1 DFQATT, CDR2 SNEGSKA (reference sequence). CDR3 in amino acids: CSATLSYEQYF. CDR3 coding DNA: TGCAGTGCCACACTTAGCTACGAGCAGTACTTC.

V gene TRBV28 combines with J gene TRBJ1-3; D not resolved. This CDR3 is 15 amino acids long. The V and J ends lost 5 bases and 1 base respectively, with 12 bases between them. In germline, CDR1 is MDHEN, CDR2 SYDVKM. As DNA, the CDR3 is TGTGCCAGCAGTCCGAGTGGGTCATCTGGAAACACCATATATTTT. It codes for CASSPSGSSGNTIYF.

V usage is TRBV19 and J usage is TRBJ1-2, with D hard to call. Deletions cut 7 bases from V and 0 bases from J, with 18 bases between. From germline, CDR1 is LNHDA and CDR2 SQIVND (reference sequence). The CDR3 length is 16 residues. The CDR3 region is CASTLRVNKANYGYTF. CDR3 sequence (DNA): TGTGCCAGTACTTTGAGAGTGAACAAAGCTAACTATGGCTACACCTTC.

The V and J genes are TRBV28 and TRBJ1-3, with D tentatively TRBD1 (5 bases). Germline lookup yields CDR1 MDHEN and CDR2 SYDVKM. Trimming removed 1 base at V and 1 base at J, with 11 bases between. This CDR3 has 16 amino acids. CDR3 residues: CASSLLRGVSGNTIYF. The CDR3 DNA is TGTGCCAGCAGTTTATTGAGAGGGGTTTCTGGAAACACCATATATTTT.

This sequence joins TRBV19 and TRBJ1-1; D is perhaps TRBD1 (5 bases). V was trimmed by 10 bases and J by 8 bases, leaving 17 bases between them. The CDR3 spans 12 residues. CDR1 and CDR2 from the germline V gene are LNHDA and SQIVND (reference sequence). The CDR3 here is CAIQTPGTEAFF. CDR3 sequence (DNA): TGTGCCATCCAAACCCCAGGGACCGAAGCTTTCTTT.

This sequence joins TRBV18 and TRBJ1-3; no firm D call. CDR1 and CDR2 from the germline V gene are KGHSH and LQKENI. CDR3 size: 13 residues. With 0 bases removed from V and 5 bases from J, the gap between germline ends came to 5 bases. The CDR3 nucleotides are TGTGCCAGCTCACCACCGGGCAGAAACACCATATATTTT. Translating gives CASSPPGRNTIYF.

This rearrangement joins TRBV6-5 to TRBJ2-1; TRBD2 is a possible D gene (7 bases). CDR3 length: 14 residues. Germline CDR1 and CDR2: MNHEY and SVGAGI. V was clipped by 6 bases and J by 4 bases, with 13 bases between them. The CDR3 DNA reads TGTGCCAGCAGGGGGGGGGCGGAATACAATGAGCAGTTCTTC. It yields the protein CASRGGAEYNEQFF.

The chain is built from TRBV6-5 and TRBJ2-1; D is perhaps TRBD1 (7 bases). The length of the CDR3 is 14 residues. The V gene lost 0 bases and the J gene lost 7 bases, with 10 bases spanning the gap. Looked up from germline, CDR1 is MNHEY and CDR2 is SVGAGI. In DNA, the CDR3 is TGTGCCAGCAGTTACTCCCCAGGGGGGAATGAGCAGTTCTTC. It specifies CASSYSPGGNEQFF.

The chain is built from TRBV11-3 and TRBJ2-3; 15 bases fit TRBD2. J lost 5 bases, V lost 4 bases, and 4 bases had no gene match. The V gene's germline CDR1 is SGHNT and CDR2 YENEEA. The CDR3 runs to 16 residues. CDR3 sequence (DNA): TGTGCCAGCAGCTCCGGACTAGCGGGAGGGTTAGATACGCAGTATTTT. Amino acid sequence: CASSSGLAGGLDTQYF.

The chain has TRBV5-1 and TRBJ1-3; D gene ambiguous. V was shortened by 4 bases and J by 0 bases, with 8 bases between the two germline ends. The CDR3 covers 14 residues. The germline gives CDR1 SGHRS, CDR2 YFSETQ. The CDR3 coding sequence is TGCGCCAGCAGCGGCGGAAGCTCTGGAAACACCATATATTTT. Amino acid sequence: CASSGGSSGNTIYF.

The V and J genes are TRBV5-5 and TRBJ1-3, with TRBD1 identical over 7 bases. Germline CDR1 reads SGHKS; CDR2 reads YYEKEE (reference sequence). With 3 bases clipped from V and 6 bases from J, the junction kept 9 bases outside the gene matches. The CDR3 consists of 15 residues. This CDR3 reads CASSSLTGSVNTIYF. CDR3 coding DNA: TGTGCCAGCAGCTCCTTGACAGGGTCGGTAAACACCATATATTTT.

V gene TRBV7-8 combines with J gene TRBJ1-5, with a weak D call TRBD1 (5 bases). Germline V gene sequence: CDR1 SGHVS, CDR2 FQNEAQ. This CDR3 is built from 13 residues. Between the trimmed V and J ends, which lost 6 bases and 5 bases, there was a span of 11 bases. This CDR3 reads CASSSRADQPQHF. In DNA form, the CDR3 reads TGTGCCAGCAGTTCCAGGGCCGATCAGCCCCAGCATTTT. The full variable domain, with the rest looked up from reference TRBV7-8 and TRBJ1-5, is GAGVSQSPRYKVAKRGQDVALRCDPISGHVSLFWYQQALGQGPEFLTYFQNEAQLDKSGLPSDRFFAERPEGSVSTLKIQRTQQEDSAVYLCASSSRADQPQHFGDGTRLSIL.

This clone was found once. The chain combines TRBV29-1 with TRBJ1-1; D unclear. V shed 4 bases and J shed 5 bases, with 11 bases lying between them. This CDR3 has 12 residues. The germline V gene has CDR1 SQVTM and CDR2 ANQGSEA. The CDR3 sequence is CSVVSARTEAFF. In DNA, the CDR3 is TGCAGCGTTGTGTCGGCGAGGACTGAAGCTTTCTTT.

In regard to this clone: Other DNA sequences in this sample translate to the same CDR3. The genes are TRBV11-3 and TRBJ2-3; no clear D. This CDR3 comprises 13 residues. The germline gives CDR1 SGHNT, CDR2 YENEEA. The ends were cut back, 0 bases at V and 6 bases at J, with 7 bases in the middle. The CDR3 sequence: CASSLDPADTQYF. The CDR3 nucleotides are TGTGCCAGCAGCTTAGATCCAGCCGATACGCAGTATTTT.